The rows below give T cell receptor beta chains drawn from one sample of a study of cytomegalovirus exposure and HLA in healthy donors. Generated by immunoSEQ multiplex PCR, the TCRdb table keeps only in-frame clones and is missing some. The table records 170,000 or so clones, around four fifths of them present only once. The material sequenced was PBMCs. All receptors derive from a woman aged 25 to 39 in good health and CMV-seronegative. CDR3s include the opening cysteine and the closing phenylalanine or tryptophan. Each record gives: CDR3 DNA, CDR3 protein, CDR3 length, J gene, V gene, clone size, D gene. The D gene is left open where the match is weak. Only part of the rows carry a size: once, few, many, or a class if the clone is expanded.

DNA: TGTGCCAGCAGCTTATCGTCTTTATGGTACGGGGGACGGGATGAGCAGTTCTTC; CDR3: CASSLSSLWYGGRDEQFF; length: 18; J: TRBJ2-1; V: TRBV7-9; size: -; D: -
DNA: TGCGCCAGCAGCCAGGGACAGCGAAACTTAAACTATGGCTACACCTTC; CDR3: CASSQGQRNLNYGYTF; length: 16; J: TRBJ1-2; V: TRBV4-1; size: -; D: TRBD1
DNA: TGTGCCTGGAGTGTACGGGTTAACGGTTCACCCCTCCACTTT; CDR3: CAWSVRVNGSPLHF; length: 14; J: TRBJ1-6; V: TRBV30; size: -; D: -
DNA: TGTGCCAGCAGCGAGGACATGAAACACAATGAGCAGTTCTTC; CDR3: CASSEDMKHNEQFF; length: 14; J: TRBJ2-1; V: TRBV5-6; size: -; D: -
DNA: TGTGCCAGCAGCTCCAAAGGGGGGGCAAACTATGGCTACACCTTC; CDR3: CASSSKGGANYGYTF; length: 15; J: TRBJ1-2; V: TRBV7-2; size: -; D: -
DNA: TGTGCCAGTAGGAGGACAGCCTTTGAAGCTTTCTTT; CDR3: CASRRTAFEAFF; length: 12; J: TRBJ1-1; V: TRBV19; size: few; D: -
DNA: TGTGCCAGCAGCTTTGGGGGGAACGGAAACACCATATATTTT; CDR3: CASSFGGNGNTIYF; length: 14; J: TRBJ1-3; V: TRBV11-3; size: few; D: -
DNA: TGTGCCAGCAAGGCCCTGGTAGGGGTCACTGAAGCTTTCTTT; CDR3: CASKALVGVTEAFF; length: 14; J: TRBJ1-1; V: TRBV2; size: -; D: -
DNA: TGCGCCAGCAGCCAAGGACAGGGGGCGCTTAATGAGCAGTTCTTC; CDR3: CASSQGQGALNEQFF; length: 15; J: TRBJ2-1; V: TRBV4-1; size: few; D: TRBD1
DNA: TGCGCCAGCAGCTCCCTAGGGGGAGAGCAGTACTTC; CDR3: CASSSLGGEQYF; length: 12; J: TRBJ2-5; V: TRBV5-1; size: once; D: -
DNA: TGTGCCAGCAGTGAGACAGGTGGATACTATGGCTACACCTTC; CDR3: CASSETGGYYGYTF; length: 14; J: TRBJ1-2; V: TRBV25-1; size: -; D: -
DNA: TGTGCCAGCAGCCACGACCTCCCGGGGGGCTACACCTTC; CDR3: CASSHDLPGGYTF; length: 13; J: TRBJ1-2; V: TRBV7-9; size: -; D: -
DNA: TGCGCCAGCAGCCAAGGGGCAGCCCAAGAGACCCAGTACTTC; CDR3: CASSQGAAQETQYF; length: 14; J: TRBJ2-5; V: TRBV4-1; size: -; D: -
DNA: TGTGCCTCCAAACTTCAGGGGGGTAATTCACCCCTCCACTTT; CDR3: CASKLQGGNSPLHF; length: 14; J: TRBJ1-6; V: TRBV30; size: -; D: TRBD1
DNA: TGTGCCAGCAGCTTAGGGGGCAGGAGCAAAGAGACCCAGTACTTC; CDR3: CASSLGGRSKETQYF; length: 15; J: TRBJ2-5; V: TRBV7-3; size: -; D: -
DNA: TGTGCCAGCGGGTCCCTATCCGGCGGTCCTCGTTTAGGTGAGCAGTTCTTC; CDR3: CASGSLSGGPRLGEQFF; length: 17; J: TRBJ2-1; V: TRBV27; size: -; D: -
DNA: TGTGCCAGCAGTCACAGGGGGCCTTCCCACGCTAGCACAGATACGCAGTATTTT; CDR3: CASSHRGPSHASTDTQYF; length: 18; J: TRBJ2-3; V: TRBV27; size: -; D: TRBD1
DNA: TGTGCCAGCAGCCTACAGCACTCTGGAAACACCATATATTTT; CDR3: CASSLQHSGNTIYF; length: 14; J: TRBJ1-3; V: TRBV5-4; size: -; D: -
DNA: TGTGCCAGCAGCGTAGTAGAGCAGGGGGCCGGGGAGCTGTTTTTT; CDR3: CASSVVEQGAGELFF; length: 15; J: TRBJ2-2; V: TRBV9; size: -; D: TRBD1
DNA: TGTGCCAGCAGCCTCCGACAGAGGTGGGGTGAAGCTTTCTTT; CDR3: CASSLRQRWGEAFF; length: 14; J: TRBJ1-1; V: TRBV14; size: once; D: -
DNA: TGTGCCAGCAGCCAAAGGGCAGGGGGGCCAGATACGCAGTATTTT; CDR3: CASSQRAGGPDTQYF; length: 15; J: TRBJ2-3; V: TRBV4-2; size: -; D: -
DNA: TGTGCCAGCTCACCGCGCCGGGCCCAAGGGGGCAGCGATAATTCACCCCTCCACTTT; CDR3: CASSPRRAQGGSDNSPLHF; length: 19; J: TRBJ1-6; V: TRBV18; size: -; D: TRBD1
DNA: TGTGCCAGCAGGTCTACTGGACTGGACTATGGCTACACCTTC; CDR3: CASRSTGLDYGYTF; length: 14; J: TRBJ1-2; V: TRBV6-1; size: -; D: -
DNA: TGTGCCAGCAGCCAAGTGGCAGGGGTCGACACCGGGGAGCTGTTTTTT; CDR3: CASSQVAGVDTGELFF; length: 16; J: TRBJ2-2; V: TRBV14; size: -; D: -
DNA: TGTGCCAGCAGCTTCCGGGACAGCACTTTCACAGATACGCAGTATTTT; CDR3: CASSFRDSTFTDTQYF; length: 16; J: TRBJ2-3; V: TRBV7-9; size: -; D: TRBD1
DNA: TGTGCCAGCAGTTCCCAAGACAGCGGGGCGACAGATACGCAGTATTTT; CDR3: CASSSQDSGATDTQYF; length: 16; J: TRBJ2-3; V: TRBV27; size: -; D: TRBD2